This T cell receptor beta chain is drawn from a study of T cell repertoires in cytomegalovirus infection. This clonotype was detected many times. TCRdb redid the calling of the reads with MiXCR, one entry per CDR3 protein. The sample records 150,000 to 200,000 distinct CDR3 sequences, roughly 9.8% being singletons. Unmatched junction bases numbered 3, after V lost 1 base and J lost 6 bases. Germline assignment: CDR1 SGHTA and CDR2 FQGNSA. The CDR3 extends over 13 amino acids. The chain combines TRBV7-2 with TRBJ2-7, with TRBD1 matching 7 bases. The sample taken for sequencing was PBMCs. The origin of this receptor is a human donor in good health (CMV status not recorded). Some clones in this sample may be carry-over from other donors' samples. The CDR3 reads CASSLERGLEQYF. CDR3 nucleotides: TGTGCCAGCAGCTTAGAGAGGGGGCTCGAGCAGTACTTC.